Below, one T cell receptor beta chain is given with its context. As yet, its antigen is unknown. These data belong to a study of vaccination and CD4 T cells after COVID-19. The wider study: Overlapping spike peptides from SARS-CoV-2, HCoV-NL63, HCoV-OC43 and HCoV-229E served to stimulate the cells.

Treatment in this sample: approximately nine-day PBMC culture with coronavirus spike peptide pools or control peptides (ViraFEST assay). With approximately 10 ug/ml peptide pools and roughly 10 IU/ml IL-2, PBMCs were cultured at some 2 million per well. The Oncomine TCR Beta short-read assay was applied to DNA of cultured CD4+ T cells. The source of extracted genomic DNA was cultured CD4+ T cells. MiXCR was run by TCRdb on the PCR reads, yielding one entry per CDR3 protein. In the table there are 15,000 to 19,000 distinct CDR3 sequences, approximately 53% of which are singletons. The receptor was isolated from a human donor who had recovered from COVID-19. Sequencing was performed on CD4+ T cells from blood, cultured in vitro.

CDR3 in DNA: TGCGCCAGCAGTGACAGGGGTCGGGCTGGGAATTCACCCCTCCACTTT. Its translation: CASSDRGRAGNSPLHF. The genes are TRBV10-2 and TRBJ1-6, with D tentatively TRBD1 (6 bases). V lost 3 bases, J lost 7 bases, and 16 bases lay in between. From germline, CDR1 is WSHSY and CDR2 SAAADI. The CDR3 is 16 amino acids.